Presented here are 19 T cell receptor beta chains from one specimen sequenced in a study of T cells after posttransplantation cyclophosphamide (TCRdb year 2016). Viable CD3+CD4+ or CD3+CD8+ cells that were CCR7+CD45RA+CD45RO-CD95-CD27+CD28+ were classified as naive T cells. Library method: the immunoSEQ multiplex PCR assay. As stored in TCRdb, this immuneACCESS dataset retains in-frame rearrangements with V and J assigned. A fraction of the clones does not appear; measured against another copy, unresolved V genes explain less than half of the discrepancy, and the remainder lacks a known reason. This sample gives roughly 30,000 clones in total; about 91% of them show up just once. Approximately 0.098% of the sample is held by the ten biggest clonotypes. Specimen: naive CD4+ T cells sorted from blood. These receptors were taken from a man aged 25 to 45 in good health and a related stem cell transplant donor.

The chain employs TRBV7-2 and TRBJ2-2, with 7 bases lining up with TRBD1. This CDR3 region has 15 residues. Germline lookup yields CDR1 SGHTA and CDR2 FQGNSA. Trimming took 5 bases from V and 0 from J; bases not matched to a gene: 3. The DNA for the CDR3 is TGTGCCAGCAGCCCCGGGACAGCGAACACCGGGGAGCTGTTTTTT. It translates to CASSPGTANTGELFF.

The chain combines TRBV19 with TRBJ2-2, with a possible D match to TRBD1 (7 bases). From germline, CDR1 is LNHDA and CDR2 SQIVND (reference sequence). Trimming removed 1 base at V and 5 bases at J, with 11 bases between. This CDR3 comprises 15 residues. CDR3 loop: CASSIAGGRTGELFF. As DNA, the CDR3 is TGTGCCAGTAGTATAGCAGGGGGGAGGACCGGGGAGCTGTTTTTT.

The V gene is TRBV13, the J gene TRBJ1-1; D unclear. V lost 2 bases, J lost 5 bases, and 21 bases lay in between. The CDR3 has 17 residues. Germline V gene data show CDR1 as PRHDT and CDR2 as FYEKMQ (reference sequence). CDR3 protein: CASSLKYPSKGGTEAFF. DNA of the CDR3: TGTGCCAGCAGCTTAAAATATCCTTCCAAGGGAGGAACTGAAGCTTTCTTT.

V gene TRBV4-3 combines with J gene TRBJ2-7; D not certain. The V end lost 2 bases, the J end lost 6 bases, and 14 bases lay between the germline ends. The germline V gene encodes CDR1 LGHNA and CDR2 YSLEER. The CDR3 consists of 14 residues. CDR3 coding DNA: TGCGCCAGCAGCCAAAAGAACGGGTTCGGCGAGCAGTACTTC. Translating it yields CASSQKNGFGEQYF.

The chain combines TRBV4-1 with TRBJ2-5; TRBD1 is a possible D gene (5 bases). V lost 1 base to trimming and J lost 0 bases, with 9 bases between them. This CDR3 has 15 residues. Germline lookup yields CDR1 MGHRA and CDR2 YSYEKL. The CDR3: CASSQAQGNQETQYF. The CDR3 bases are TGCGCCAGCAGCCAAGCTCAGGGTAACCAAGAGACCCAGTACTTC.

This sequence joins TRBV19 and TRBJ1-2, with 9 bases identical to TRBD1. V gave up 3 bases and J gave up 1 base; unmatched junction bases: 6. The CDR3 runs to 16 residues. From germline, CDR1 is LNHDA and CDR2 SQIVND (reference sequence). The CDR3, as DNA: TGTGCCAGTAGTATTGGACAGGGGATTAATAACTATGGCTACACCTTC. Translation: CASSIGQGINNYGYTF.

The chain is built from TRBV7-9 and TRBJ1-2; D is perhaps TRBD1 (6 bases). Germline values: CDR1 SEHNR, CDR2 FQNEAQ (reference sequence). V lost 3 bases and J lost 3, with 14 bases in between. This CDR3 is 15 amino acids long. The CDR3 DNA reads TGTGCCAGCAGCTTCGCCAGGGGCGTAGACTATGGCTACACCTTC. It encodes CASSFARGVDYGYTF.

The chain is built from TRBV10-2 and TRBJ2-2, with 8 nucleotides matching TRBD2. J gave up 0 bases and V 9 bases, and 9 bases lay outside the gene matches. Per germline, CDR1 WSHSY and CDR2 SAAADI. The CDR3 spans 16 residues. The CDR3, as DNA: TGCGCCAGTATCACGGCGGGGGGCGCGAACACCGGGGAGCTGTTTTTT. It is translated as CASITAGGANTGELFF.

This chain links TRBV27 with TRBJ1-2, with 7 bases that match TRBD1. The germline CDR1 and CDR2 sequences are MNHEY and SMNVEV (reference sequence). The CDR3 covers 16 residues. V trimming: 5 bases; J trimming: 5 bases; junction bases outside the gene matches: 14. The CDR3 DNA follows: TGTGCCAGCAGTCAGCGACAGGGAAGGGGTAATTATGGCTACACCTTC. As protein: CASSQRQGRGNYGYTF.

The gene calls are TRBV25-1 and TRBJ1-5; tentative D call: TRBD1 (6 bases). Trimming shortened V by 6 bases and J by 1 base, and 10 bases separated the two germline ends. CDR3 length: 14 residues. In germline, CDR1 is MGHDK, CDR2 SYGVNS. The CDR3 loop is CASSLQGSNQPQHF. In nucleotides, the CDR3 is TGTGCCAGCAGCCTACAGGGAAGCAATCAGCCCCAGCATTTT.

This clone showed up just once. The chain combines TRBV19 with TRBJ2-2; D is possibly TRBD1 (6 bases). Trimming took 6 bases from V and 3 from J, leaving 14 bases between them. The germline V gene encodes CDR1 LNHDA and CDR2 SQIVND (reference sequence). The CDR3 spans 15 residues. The DNA of the CDR3 is TGTGCCAGTAGAAGGGTCAGGGGAGACACCGGGGAGCTGTTTTTT. It specifies CASRRVRGDTGELFF.

This clone has a single count. The CDR3 nucleotides read TGTGCCAGCAGCATAAATGGCCGGGAGCTGTTTTTT. Residues: CASSINGRELFF. This chain joins TRBV7-2 and TRBJ2-2; D remains unclear. Trimming took 5 bases from V and 9 from J, leaving 10 bases between them. CDR3 size: 12 residues. From germline, CDR1 is SGHTA and CDR2 FQGNSA.

The gene calls are TRBV27 and TRBJ1-2; D is unclear. From germline, CDR1 is MNHEY and CDR2 SMNVEV (reference sequence). Deletions cut 5 bases from V and 8 bases from J, with 15 bases between. The CDR3 extends over 13 amino acids. The CDR3 reads CASSPTKRLGYTF. CDR3 nucleotides: TGTGCCAGCAGTCCCACAAAGAGGTTGGGCTACACCTTC.

The V call is TRBV5-1, the J call TRBJ2-5, with 9 bases matching TRBD2. The CDR3 extends over 15 amino acids. The V gene's germline CDR1 is SGHRS and CDR2 YFSETQ. The V segment lost 5 bases and the J segment 1 base; nucleotides outside the gene matches: 6. The CDR3 sequence: CASRGAGGGQETQYF. For the CDR3, the DNA is TGCGCCAGCAGGGGCGCGGGGGGGGGCCAAGAGACCCAGTACTTC.

The V and J genes are TRBV28 and TRBJ2-7; D may be TRBD2 (5 bases). The CDR3 runs 17 residues. Germline assignment: CDR1 MDHEN and CDR2 SYDVKM. Trimming removed 6 bases from V and 2 bases from J, with 23 bases in between. DNA for the CDR3: TGTGCCAGCAGCCAACCAGGACGGGGAAGAGTTACCTACGAGCAGTACTTC. Amino acid sequence: CASSQPGRGRVTYEQYF.

This rearrangement joins TRBV5-1 to TRBJ2-2; 9 positions match TRBD2. Germline loops: CDR1 SGHRS, CDR2 YFSETQ. V gave up 0 bases and J gave up 0 bases; unmatched junction bases: 6. There are 18 residues in the CDR3. CDR3 nucleotides: TGCGCCAGCAGCTTGGTCGGTAGCGGGGGTACGAACACCGGGGAGCTGTTTTTT. Its protein is CASSLVGSGGTNTGELFF.

The gene calls are TRBV10-3 and TRBJ1-6; D not resolved. Germline CDR1 ENHRY, CDR2 SYGVKD. Between the trimmed V and J ends, which lost 4 bases and 4 bases, there was a span of 8 bases. The length of the CDR3 is 14 residues. CDR3 in DNA: TGTGCCATCAGTGGAGGTCCGTATAATTCACCCCTCCACTTT. It yields the protein CAISGGPYNSPLHF.

This rearrangement joins TRBV29-1 to TRBJ2-3; D gene ambiguous. V lost 3 bases and J 4 bases, leaving 14 bases between the germline ends. The germline gives CDR1 SQVTM, CDR2 ANQGSEA. This CDR3 contains 14 residues. CDR3 DNA sequence: TGCAGCGTTGATCTAGGCGGATCGCCAGATACGCAGTATTTT. Translating it yields CSVDLGGSPDTQYF.

Here the CDR3 reads CASSLVGGSEKLFF. The CDR3 bases are TGCGCCAGCAGCTTGGTAGGGGGCAGTGAAAAACTGTTTTTT. The chain employs TRBV5-1 and TRBJ1-4; 7 bases map to TRBD1. This CDR3 contains 14 residues. With 0 bases clipped from V and 7 bases from J, the junction kept 3 bases outside the gene matches. CDR1 and CDR2 from the germline V gene are SGHRS and YFSETQ. The entire variable domain, with the rest obtained from reference TRBV5-1 and TRBJ1-4, is as follows: KAGVTQTPRYLIKTRGQQVTLSCSPISGHRSVSWYQQTPGQGLQFLFEYFSETQRNKGNFPGRFSGRQFSNSRSEMNVSTLELGDSALYLCASSLVGGSEKLFFGSGTQLSVL.